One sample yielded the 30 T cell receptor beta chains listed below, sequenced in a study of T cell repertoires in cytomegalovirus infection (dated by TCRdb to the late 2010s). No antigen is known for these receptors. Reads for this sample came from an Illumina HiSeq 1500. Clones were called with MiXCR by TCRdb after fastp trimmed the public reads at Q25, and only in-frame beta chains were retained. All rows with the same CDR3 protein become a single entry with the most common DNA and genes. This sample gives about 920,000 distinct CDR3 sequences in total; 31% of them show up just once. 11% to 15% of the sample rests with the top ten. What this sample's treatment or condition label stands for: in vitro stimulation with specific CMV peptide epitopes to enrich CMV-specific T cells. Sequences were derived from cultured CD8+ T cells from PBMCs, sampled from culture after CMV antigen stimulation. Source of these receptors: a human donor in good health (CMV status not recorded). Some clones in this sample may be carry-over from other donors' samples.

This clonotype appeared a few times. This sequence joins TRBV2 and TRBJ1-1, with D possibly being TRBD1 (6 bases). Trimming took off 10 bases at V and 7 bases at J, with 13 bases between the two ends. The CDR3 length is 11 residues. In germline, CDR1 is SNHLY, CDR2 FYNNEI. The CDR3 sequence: CATRRGHEAFF. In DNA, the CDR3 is TGTGCCACCAGACGGGGGCATGAAGCTTTCTTT.

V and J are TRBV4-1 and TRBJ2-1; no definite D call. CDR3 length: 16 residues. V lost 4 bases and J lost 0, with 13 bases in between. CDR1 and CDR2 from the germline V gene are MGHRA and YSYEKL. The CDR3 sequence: CASSPHWGSSYNEQFF. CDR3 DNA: TGCGCCAGCAGCCCTCACTGGGGAAGCTCCTACAATGAGCAGTTCTTC.

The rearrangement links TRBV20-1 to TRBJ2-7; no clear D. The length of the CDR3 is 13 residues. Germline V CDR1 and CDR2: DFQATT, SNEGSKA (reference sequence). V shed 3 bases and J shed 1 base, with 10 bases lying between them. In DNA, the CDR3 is TGCAGTGCTAGGGACGGATTATCCTACGAGCAGTACTTC. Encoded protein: CSARDGLSYEQYF.

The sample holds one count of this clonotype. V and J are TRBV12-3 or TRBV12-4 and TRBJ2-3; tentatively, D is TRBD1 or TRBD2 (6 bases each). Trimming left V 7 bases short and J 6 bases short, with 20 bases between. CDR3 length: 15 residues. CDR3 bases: TGTGCCAGCAAGGGGATCGAGGGGGGCAGGGATACGCAGTATTTT. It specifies CASKGIEGGRDTQYF.

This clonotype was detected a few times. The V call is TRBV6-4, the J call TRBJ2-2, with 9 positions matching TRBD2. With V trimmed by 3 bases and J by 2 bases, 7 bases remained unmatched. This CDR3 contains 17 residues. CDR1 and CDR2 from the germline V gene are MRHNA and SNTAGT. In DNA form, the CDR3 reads TGTGCCAGCAGTGAGGATTCTAGCGGGGATAACACCGGGGAGCTGTTTTTT. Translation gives CASSEDSSGDNTGELFF.

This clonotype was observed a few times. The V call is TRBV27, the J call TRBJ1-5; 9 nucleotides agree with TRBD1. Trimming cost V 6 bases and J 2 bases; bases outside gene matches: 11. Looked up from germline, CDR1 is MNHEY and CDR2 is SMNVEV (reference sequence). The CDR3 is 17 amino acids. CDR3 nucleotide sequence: TGTGCCAGCAGCAGGACTCCGGGACAGGGACGCAATCAGCCCCAGCATTTT. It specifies CASSRTPGQGRNQPQHF.

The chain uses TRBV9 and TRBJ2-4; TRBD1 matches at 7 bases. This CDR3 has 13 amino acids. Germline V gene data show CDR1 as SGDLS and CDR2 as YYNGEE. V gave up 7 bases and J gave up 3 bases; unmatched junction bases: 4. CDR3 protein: CASSGTDKNIQYF. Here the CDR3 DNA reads TGTGCCAGCTCCGGGACAGACAAAAACATTCAGTACTTC.

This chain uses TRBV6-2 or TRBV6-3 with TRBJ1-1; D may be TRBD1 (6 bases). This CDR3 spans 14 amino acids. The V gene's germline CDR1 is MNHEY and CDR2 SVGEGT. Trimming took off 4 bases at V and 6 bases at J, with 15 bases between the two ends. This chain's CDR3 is CASSLGHTRAEAFF. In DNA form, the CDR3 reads TGTGCCAGCAGTTTGGGACATACCCGTGCTGAAGCTTTCTTT.

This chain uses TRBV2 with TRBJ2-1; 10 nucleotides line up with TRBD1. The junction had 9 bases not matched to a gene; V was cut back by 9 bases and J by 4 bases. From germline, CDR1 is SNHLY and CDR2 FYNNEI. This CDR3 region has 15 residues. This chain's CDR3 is CARSPPGQGYNEQFF. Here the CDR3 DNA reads TGTGCCAGAAGCCCGCCGGGACAGGGGTACAATGAGCAGTTCTTC. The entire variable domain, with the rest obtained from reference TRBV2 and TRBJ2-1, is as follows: EPEVTQTPSHQVTQMGQEVILRCVPISNHLYFYWYRQILGQKVEFLVSFYNNEISEKSEIFDDQFSVERPDGSNFTLKIRSTKLEDSAMYFCARSPPGQGYNEQFFGPGTRLTVL.

Written as DNA, the CDR3 is TGTGCCAGCAGTTGGTGGCCGGGGGGATCCACAGATACGCAGTATTTT. This translates into CASSWWPGGSTDTQYF. This chain joins TRBV6-5 and TRBJ2-3; TRBD2 matches at 7 bases. In germline, CDR1 is MNHEY, CDR2 SVGAGI. J gave up 2 bases and V 4 bases, and 9 bases lay outside the gene matches. There are 16 residues in the CDR3.

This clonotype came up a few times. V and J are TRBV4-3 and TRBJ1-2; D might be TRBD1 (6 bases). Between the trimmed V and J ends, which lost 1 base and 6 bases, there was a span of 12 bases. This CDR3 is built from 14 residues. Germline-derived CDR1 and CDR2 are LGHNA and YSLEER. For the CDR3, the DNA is TGCGCCAGCAGCCAAGCGGGAGGGGGGCATGGCTACACCTTC. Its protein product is CASSQAGGGHGYTF.

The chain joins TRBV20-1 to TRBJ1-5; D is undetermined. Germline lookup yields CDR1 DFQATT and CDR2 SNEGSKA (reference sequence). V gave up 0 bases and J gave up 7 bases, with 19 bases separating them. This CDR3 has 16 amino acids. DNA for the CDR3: TGCAGTGCTAGAGATGCGTTTTGGGGAGAGGAGCAGCCCCAGCATTTT. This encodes CSARDAFWGEEQPQHF.

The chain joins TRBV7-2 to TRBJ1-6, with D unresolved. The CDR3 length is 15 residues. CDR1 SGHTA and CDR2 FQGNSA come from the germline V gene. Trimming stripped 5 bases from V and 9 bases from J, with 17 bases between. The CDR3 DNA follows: TGTGCCAGCAGCCAAAGTACCCAAATTGGTTCACCCCTCCACTTT. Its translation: CASSQSTQIGSPLHF.

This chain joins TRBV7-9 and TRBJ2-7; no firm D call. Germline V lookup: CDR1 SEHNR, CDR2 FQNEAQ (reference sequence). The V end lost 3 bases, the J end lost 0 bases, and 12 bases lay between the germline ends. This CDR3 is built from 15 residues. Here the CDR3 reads CASSFAQNSSYEQYF. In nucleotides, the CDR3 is TGTGCCAGCAGCTTCGCGCAGAACAGCTCCTACGAGCAGTACTTC.

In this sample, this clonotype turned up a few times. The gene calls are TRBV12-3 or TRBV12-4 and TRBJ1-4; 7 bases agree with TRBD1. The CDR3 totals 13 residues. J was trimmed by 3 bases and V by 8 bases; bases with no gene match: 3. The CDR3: CASSGTANEKLFF. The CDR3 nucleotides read TGTGCCAGCTCGGGGACAGCTAATGAAAAACTGTTTTTT.

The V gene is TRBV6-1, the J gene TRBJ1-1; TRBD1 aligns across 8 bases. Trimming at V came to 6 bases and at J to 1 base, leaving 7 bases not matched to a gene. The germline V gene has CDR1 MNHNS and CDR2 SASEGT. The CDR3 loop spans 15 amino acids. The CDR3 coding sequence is TGTGCCAGCAGCCCCGTTACAGGGGGGAACACTGAAGCTTTCTTT. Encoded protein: CASSPVTGGNTEAFF.

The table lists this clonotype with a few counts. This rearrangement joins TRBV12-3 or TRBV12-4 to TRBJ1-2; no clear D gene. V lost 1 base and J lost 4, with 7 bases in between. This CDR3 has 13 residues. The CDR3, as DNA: TGTGCCAGCAGTTTAGGATCGGCCTATGGCTACACCTTC. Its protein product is CASSLGSAYGYTF.

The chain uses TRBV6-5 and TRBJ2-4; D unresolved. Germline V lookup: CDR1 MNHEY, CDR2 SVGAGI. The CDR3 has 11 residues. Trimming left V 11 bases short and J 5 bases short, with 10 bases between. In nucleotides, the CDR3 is TGTGCCCCAAGGGCGGAAAACATTCAGTACTTC. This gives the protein CAPRAENIQYF.

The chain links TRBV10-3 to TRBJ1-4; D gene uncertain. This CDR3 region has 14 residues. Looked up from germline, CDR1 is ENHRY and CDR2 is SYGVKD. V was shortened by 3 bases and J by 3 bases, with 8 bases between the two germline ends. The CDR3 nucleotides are TGTGCCATCAGTGATCGATCTTCTAATGAAAAACTGTTTTTT. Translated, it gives CAISDRSSNEKLFF.

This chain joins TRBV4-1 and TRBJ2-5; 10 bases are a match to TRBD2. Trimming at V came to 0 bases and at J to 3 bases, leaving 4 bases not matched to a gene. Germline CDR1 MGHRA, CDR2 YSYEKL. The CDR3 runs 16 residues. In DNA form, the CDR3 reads TGCGCCAGCAGCCAAGAGATAGCGGGGGGTAAAGAGACCCAGTACTTC. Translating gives CASSQEIAGGKETQYF.

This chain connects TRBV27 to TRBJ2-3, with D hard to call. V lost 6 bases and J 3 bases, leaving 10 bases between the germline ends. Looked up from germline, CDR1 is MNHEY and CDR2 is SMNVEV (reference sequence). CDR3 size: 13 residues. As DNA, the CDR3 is TGTGCCAGCAGGTGGTTGGGGACAGATACGCAGTATTTT. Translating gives CASRWLGTDTQYF.

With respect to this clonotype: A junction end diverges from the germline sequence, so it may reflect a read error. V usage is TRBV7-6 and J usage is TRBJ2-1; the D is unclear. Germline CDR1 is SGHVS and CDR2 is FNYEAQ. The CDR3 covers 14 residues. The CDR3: CASSPNLNLNEQFF. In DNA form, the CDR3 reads TGTGCTAGCAGCCCCAACCTTAATCTCAATGAGCAGTTCTTC. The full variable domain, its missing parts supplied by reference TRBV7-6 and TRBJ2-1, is GAGVSQSPRYKVTKRGQDVALRCDPISGHVSLYWYRQALGQGPEFLTYFNYEAQQDKSGLPNDRFSAERPEGSISTLTIQRTEQRDSAMYRCASSPNLNLNEQFFGPGTRLTVL.

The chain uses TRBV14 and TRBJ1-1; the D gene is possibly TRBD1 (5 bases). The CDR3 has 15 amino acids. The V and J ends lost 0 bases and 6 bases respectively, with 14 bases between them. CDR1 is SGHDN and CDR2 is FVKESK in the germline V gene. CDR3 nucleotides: TGTGCCAGCAGCCAAGATGGGACGAGCGGGGCTGAAGCTTTCTTT. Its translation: CASSQDGTSGAEAFF.

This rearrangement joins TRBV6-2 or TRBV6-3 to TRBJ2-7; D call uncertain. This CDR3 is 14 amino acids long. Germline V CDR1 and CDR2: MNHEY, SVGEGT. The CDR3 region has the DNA TGTACCAGCAGTACTACACAGCTATCCTACGAGCAGTACGTC. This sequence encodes CTSSTTQLSYEQYV.

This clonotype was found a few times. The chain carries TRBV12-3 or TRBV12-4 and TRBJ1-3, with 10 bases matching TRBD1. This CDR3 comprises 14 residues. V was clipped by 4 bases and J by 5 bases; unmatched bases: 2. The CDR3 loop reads CASSSTGGRNTIYF. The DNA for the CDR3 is TGTGCCAGCAGTTCGACAGGGGGCCGAAACACCATATATTTT.

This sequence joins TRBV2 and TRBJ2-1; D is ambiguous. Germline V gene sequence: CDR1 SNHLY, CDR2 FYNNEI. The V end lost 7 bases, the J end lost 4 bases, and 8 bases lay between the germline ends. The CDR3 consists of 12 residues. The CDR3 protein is CASTRSYNEQFF. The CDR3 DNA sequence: TGTGCCAGCACCCGGTCTTACAATGAGCAGTTCTTC.

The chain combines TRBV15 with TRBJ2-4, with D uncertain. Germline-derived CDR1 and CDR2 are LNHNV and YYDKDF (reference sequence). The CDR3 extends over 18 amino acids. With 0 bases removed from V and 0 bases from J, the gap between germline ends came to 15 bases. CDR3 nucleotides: TGTGCCACCAGCAGAGAGAAAGAGTCAACACTAGCCAAAAACATTCAGTACTTC. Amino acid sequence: CATSREKESTLAKNIQYF. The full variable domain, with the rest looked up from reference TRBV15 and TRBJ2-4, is DAMVIQNPRYQVTQFGKPVTLSCSQTLNHNVMYWYQQKSSQAPKLLFHYYDKDFNNEADTPDNFQSRRPNTSFCFLDIRSPGLGDTAMYLCATSREKESTLAKNIQYFGAGTRLSVL.

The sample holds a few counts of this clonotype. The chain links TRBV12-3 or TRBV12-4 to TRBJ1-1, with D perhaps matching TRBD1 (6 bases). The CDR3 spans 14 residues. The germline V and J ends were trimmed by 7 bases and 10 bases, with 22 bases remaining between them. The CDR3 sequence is CASINLRTDPRAFF. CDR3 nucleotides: TGTGCCAGCATTAACCTTCGGACAGACCCCAGAGCTTTCTTT.

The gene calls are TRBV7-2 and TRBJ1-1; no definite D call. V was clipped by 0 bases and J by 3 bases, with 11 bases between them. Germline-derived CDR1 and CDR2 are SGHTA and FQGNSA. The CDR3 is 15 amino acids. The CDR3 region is CASSLAGGRYTEAFF. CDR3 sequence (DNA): TGTGCCAGCAGCTTAGCTGGTGGGCGGTACACTGAAGCTTTCTTT.

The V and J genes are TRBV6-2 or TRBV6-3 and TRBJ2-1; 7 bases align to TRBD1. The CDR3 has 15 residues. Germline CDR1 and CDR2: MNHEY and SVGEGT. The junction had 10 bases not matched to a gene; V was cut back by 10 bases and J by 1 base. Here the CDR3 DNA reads TGTGCCACTTCAACCGGGACAGTTTCCTACAATGAGCAGTTCTTC. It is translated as CATSTGTVSYNEQFF.